One sample yielded the 28 T cell receptor beta chains listed below, sequenced in a study of T cells after yellow fever vaccination. Each CDR3 protein gets one entry after TCRdb re-called the 5' RACE reads with MiXCR. The profile shows around 360,000 distinct CDR3 sequences, around a tenth of them singletons. The specimen was PBMCs, collected on the day of the first yellow fever vaccination. All receptors come from a man younger than 30 who received the YFV17D yellow fever vaccine.

This clonotype was picked up many times. J is TRBJ1-5 and V is TRBV7-2; the D gene is possibly TRBD1 (5 bases). CDR1 and CDR2 from the germline V gene are SGHTA and FQGNSA. CDR3 size: 15 residues. V was pared by 8 bases and J by 1 base, with 15 bases between. The CDR3, as DNA: TGTGCCAGCCACCCGGGGGACGCGAGCAATCAGCCCCAGCATTTT. This codes for CASHPGDASNQPQHF.

This clonotype was seen a handful of times. V usage is TRBV12-3 or TRBV12-4 and J usage is TRBJ2-3, with no clear D. The CDR3 totals 13 residues. Trimming stripped 2 bases from V and 3 bases from J, with 6 bases between. The CDR3 region has the DNA TGTGCCAGCAGTTTACAACCGACAGATACGCAGTATTTT. Protein product: CASSLQPTDTQYF.

This clonotype was seen many times. The V call is TRBV6-1, the J call TRBJ2-7; D remains unclear. The CDR3 spans 13 residues. The germline V gene has CDR1 MNHNS and CDR2 SASEGT. V was shortened by 4 bases and J by 5 bases, with 12 bases between the two germline ends. In DNA, the CDR3 is TGTGCCAGCAGTGTATCGGCCTGGGACGAGCAGTACGTC. Amino acids: CASSVSAWDEQYV.

This clonotype has a handful of counts. The J gene is TRBJ1-1, the V gene TRBV29-1; D is unclear. This CDR3 region has 12 residues. Germline-derived CDR1 and CDR2 are SQVTM and ANQGSEA. CDR3 region: CSFGLGDTEAFF. CDR3 coding DNA: TGCAGTTTTGGATTGGGTGACACTGAAGCTTTCTTT.

The table lists this clonotype with a few counts. The chain joins TRBV19 to TRBJ2-2, with 8 bases lining up with TRBD2. Germline V lookup: CDR1 LNHDA, CDR2 SQIVND (reference sequence). The CDR3 totals 15 residues. V dropped 5 bases and J dropped 5; count of bases not matched to a gene: 7. The CDR3 reads CASSRAGGKTGELFF. The DNA for the CDR3 is TGTGCCAGTAGTCGCGCGGGGGGCAAAACCGGGGAGCTGTTTTTT.

The rearrangement joins TRBV12-3 or TRBV12-4 to TRBJ2-1, with 8 bases that match TRBD2. J gave up 4 bases and V 1 base, and 9 bases lay outside the gene matches. This CDR3 has 17 residues. The CDR3 spells CASSLDWWRGAYNEQFF. DNA for the CDR3: TGTGCCAGCAGTTTAGATTGGTGGCGGGGGGCTTACAATGAGCAGTTCTTC.

The genes are TRBV7-2 and TRBJ1-1; D ambiguous. This CDR3 is 12 amino acids long. V was pared by 1 base and J by 9 bases, with 9 bases between. Germline CDR1 reads SGHTA; CDR2 reads FQGNSA. CDR3 region: CASSLGLSKAFF. The CDR3 coding sequence is TGTGCCAGCAGCTTAGGCTTGTCCAAAGCTTTCTTT. Looking up the rest from reference TRBV7-2 and TRBJ1-1 gives the full variable domain: GAGVSQSPSNKVTEKGKDVELRCDPISGHTALYWYRQSLGQGLEFLIYFQGNSAPDKSGLPSDRFSAERTGGSVSTLTIQRTQQEDSAVYLCASSLGLSKAFFGQGTRLTVV.

This chain uses TRBV4-2 with TRBJ2-2, with D tentatively TRBD1 (6 bases). CDR3 length equals 15 residues. Trimming pared 4 bases from V and 6 bases from J, leaving 15 bases between. The germline V gene encodes CDR1 LGHNA and CDR2 YNFKEQ. The CDR3 region is CASSRNRVYAGELFF. The DNA of the CDR3 is TGTGCCAGCAGCCGAAACAGGGTGTATGCCGGGGAGCTGTTTTTT.

In its sample, this clonotype was seen many times. The CDR3 is CASSSPGELFF. The CDR3 DNA reads as TGTGCCAGCAGTTCCCCCGGGGAGCTGTTTTTT. The genes are TRBV12-3 or TRBV12-4 and TRBJ2-2; no reliable D call. The V end lost 4 bases, the J end lost 6 bases, and 3 bases lay between the germline ends. The CDR3 is made up of 11 amino acids.

The sample holds a few counts of this clonotype. The chain couples TRBV21-1 to TRBJ2-7; TRBD1, the table's D call, lacks a check against the DNA. TRBV21-1 is an annotated pseudogene. The CDR3 runs to 13 residues. The CDR3 loop is CARGQGGPYEQYV. DNA for the CDR3: TGTGCCAGGGGACAGGGAGGCCCCTACGAGCAGTACGTC.

This sequence joins TRBV7-2 and TRBJ2-6; D is uncertain. CDR1 is SGHTA, CDR2 FQGNSA, per germline. Trimming left V 5 bases short and J 2 bases short, with 7 bases between. This CDR3 has 14 amino acids. DNA of the CDR3: TGTGCCAGCAGCGCTCTAGCTGGGGCCAACGTCCTGACTTTC. Encoded protein: CASSALAGANVLTF.

The V gene is TRBV4-1, the J gene TRBJ2-5; 7 positions agree with TRBD2. From germline, CDR1 is MGHRA and CDR2 YSYEKL. With 2 bases clipped from V and 7 bases from J, the junction kept 7 bases outside the gene matches. The CDR3 runs 14 residues. The DNA of the CDR3 is TGCGCCAGCAGCCAATCCAGCGGGGCGAGGACCCAGTACTTC. Protein product: CASSQSSGARTQYF.

This clonotype was counted many times. The rearrangement links TRBV12-3 or TRBV12-4 to TRBJ2-3; maybe TRBD1 (6 bases). Trimming removed 5 bases at V and 2 bases at J, with 17 bases between. This CDR3 spans 16 amino acids. Here the CDR3 reads CASSVSRGGFTDTQYF. The CDR3 DNA reads as TGTGCCAGCAGTGTGAGTCGTGGGGGCTTCACAGATACGCAGTATTTT.

This chain uses TRBV12-3 or TRBV12-4 with TRBJ2-7, with D maybe TRBD1 (6 bases). This CDR3 comprises 14 residues. Trimming shortened V by 5 bases and J by 0 bases, and 11 bases separated the two germline ends. This chain's CDR3 is CASSPRGTSYEQYF. CDR3 nucleotide sequence: TGTGCCAGCAGTCCCAGGGGTACCTCCTACGAGCAGTACTTC.

In its sample, this clonotype was seen a few times. This rearrangement joins TRBV9 to TRBJ2-3; D is undetermined. V was trimmed by 0 bases and J by 6 bases, leaving 17 bases between them. This CDR3 comprises 16 residues. The germline V gene has CDR1 SGDLS and CDR2 YYNGEE. CDR3 loop: CASSVDDEWAQDTQYF. In DNA form, the CDR3 reads TGTGCCAGCAGCGTAGATGATGAGTGGGCCCAGGATACGCAGTATTTT.

This clonotype was counted at least ten times. V is TRBV15 and J is TRBJ2-3; TRBD2 agrees at 9 bases. From germline, CDR1 is LNHNV and CDR2 YYDKDF (reference sequence). J gave up 1 base and V 0 bases, and 2 bases lay outside the gene matches. This CDR3 contains 16 residues. The CDR3 loop reads CATSRDQRGGTDTQYF. In DNA, the CDR3 is TGTGCCACCAGCAGAGACCAGCGGGGGGGCACAGATACGCAGTATTTT.

This clonotype was observed a few times. The V call is TRBV4-1, the J call TRBJ1-2; D perhaps matches TRBD1 (6 bases). CDR3 length: 15 residues. Trimming removed 4 bases at V and 0 bases at J, with 12 bases between. CDR1 is MGHRA and CDR2 is YSYEKL in the germline V gene. The CDR3 here is CASSPRDTTNYGYTF. The CDR3 DNA is TGCGCCAGCAGCCCCCGGGACACTACTAACTATGGCTACACCTTC.

V gene TRBV27 combines with J gene TRBJ1-5; the D gene is possibly TRBD1 (6 bases). Germline V gives CDR1 MNHEY, CDR2 SMNVEV (reference sequence). V dropped 6 bases and J dropped 4 bases, with 16 bases sitting between them. This CDR3 spans 15 amino acids. CDR3 DNA sequence: TGTGCCAGCAGCCCCAGGGGATTCAGGAATCAGCCCCAGCATTTT. It yields the protein CASSPRGFRNQPQHF.

The CDR3 loop is CASSEAWNTEAFF. CDR3 bases: TGTGCCAGCAGTGAAGCGTGGAATACTGAAGCTTTCTTT. This chain uses TRBV6-1 with TRBJ1-1; no clear D gene. V was pared by 0 bases and J by 5 bases, with 7 bases between. The CDR3 extends over 13 amino acids. Germline-derived CDR1 and CDR2 are MNHNS and SASEGT.

The J gene is TRBJ2-1, the V gene TRBV10-3, with TRBD1 identical over 7 bases. With V trimmed by 6 bases and J by 4 bases, 15 bases remained unmatched. The CDR3 has 17 residues. Germline V gene lookup returns CDR1 ENHRY and CDR2 SYGVKD. For the CDR3, the DNA is TGTGCCATCAGCCCTGGACCCGGACAGGTGATGTACAATGAGCAGTTCTTC. It is translated as CAISPGPGQVMYNEQFF.

V and J are TRBV4-2 and TRBJ1-4; D uncertain. The CDR3 loop spans 17 amino acids. Trimming removed 0 bases from V and 4 bases from J, with 15 bases in between. Germline lookup yields CDR1 LGHNA and CDR2 YNFKEQ. CDR3: CASSQEAAATFNEKLFF. The DNA for the CDR3 is TGTGCCAGCAGCCAAGAAGCGGCAGCGACCTTTAATGAAAAACTGTTTTTT.

This clonotype was counted ten times or more. The chain uses TRBV7-8 and TRBJ1-2; no clear D. The germline V and J ends were trimmed by 1 base and 5 bases, with 8 bases remaining between them. Germline V gene data show CDR1 as SGHVS and CDR2 as FQNEAQ. The CDR3 covers 13 residues. CDR3: CASSLGQIYGYTF. The CDR3 DNA sequence: TGTGCCAGCAGCTTAGGCCAGATATATGGCTACACCTTC.

The J gene is TRBJ2-3, the V gene TRBV4-3; D might be TRBD1 or TRBD2, each matching 6 bases. The CDR3 runs to 13 residues. CDR1 is LGHNA and CDR2 is YSLEER in the germline V gene. Between the trimmed V and J ends, which lost 0 bases and 11 bases, there was a span of 12 bases. The CDR3 DNA follows: TGCGCCAGCAGCCAAGATAGCGGACAGCAGCAGTATTTT. Amino acid sequence: CASSQDSGQQQYF.

This CDR3 is CSVAGAALGDTQYF. The CDR3 coding sequence is TGCAGCGTTGCGGGGGCTGCCCTTGGAGATACGCAGTATTTT. The V gene is TRBV29-1, the J gene TRBJ2-3; either TRBD1 or TRBD2 may supply D (6 bases each). The CDR3 runs to 14 residues. CDR1 is SQVTM and CDR2 is ANQGSEA in the germline V gene. The germline V and J ends were trimmed by 4 bases and 5 bases, with 16 bases remaining between them.

The V and J genes are TRBV19 and TRBJ2-1, with 9 nucleotides matching TRBD2. CDR1 is LNHDA, CDR2 SQIVND, per germline (reference sequence). V trimming: 6 bases; J trimming: 10 bases; junction bases outside the gene matches: 10. The CDR3 is 14 amino acids. The CDR3 DNA sequence: TGTGCCAGTAGCGCCGGGACTAGCTCTCACGAGCAGTTCTTC. This encodes CASSAGTSSHEQFF.

This clonotype appeared a few times. The chain joins TRBV7-2 to TRBJ1-4, with a possible D match to TRBD1 (5 bases). The CDR3 runs to 14 residues. The V gene's germline CDR1 is SGHTA and CDR2 FQGNSA. V was clipped by 7 bases and J by 6 bases, with 15 bases between them. The DNA for the CDR3 is TGTGCCAGCACCTCGGGGACGATCCATGAAAAACTGTTTTTT. Translating gives CASTSGTIHEKLFF.

The chain joins TRBV7-8 to TRBJ2-2; D is possibly TRBD1 or TRBD2 (5 bases each). Germline values: CDR1 SGHVS, CDR2 FQNEAQ. The CDR3 runs to 16 residues. V lost 2 bases, J lost 4 bases, and 14 bases lay in between. The CDR3 sequence is CASSLRQGELTGELFF. The CDR3 region has the DNA TGTGCCAGCAGCTTAAGACAAGGGGAGCTCACCGGGGAGCTGTTTTTT.

The chain combines TRBV19 with TRBJ2-1; 10 bases align to TRBD1. There are 17 residues in the CDR3. Germline lookup yields CDR1 LNHDA and CDR2 SQIVND (reference sequence). V was clipped by 1 base and J by 6 bases; unmatched bases: 9. The CDR3 protein is CASSIGISWTGGNEQFF. CDR3 nucleotide sequence: TGTGCCAGTAGTATAGGAATTTCGTGGACAGGGGGCAATGAGCAGTTCTTC.